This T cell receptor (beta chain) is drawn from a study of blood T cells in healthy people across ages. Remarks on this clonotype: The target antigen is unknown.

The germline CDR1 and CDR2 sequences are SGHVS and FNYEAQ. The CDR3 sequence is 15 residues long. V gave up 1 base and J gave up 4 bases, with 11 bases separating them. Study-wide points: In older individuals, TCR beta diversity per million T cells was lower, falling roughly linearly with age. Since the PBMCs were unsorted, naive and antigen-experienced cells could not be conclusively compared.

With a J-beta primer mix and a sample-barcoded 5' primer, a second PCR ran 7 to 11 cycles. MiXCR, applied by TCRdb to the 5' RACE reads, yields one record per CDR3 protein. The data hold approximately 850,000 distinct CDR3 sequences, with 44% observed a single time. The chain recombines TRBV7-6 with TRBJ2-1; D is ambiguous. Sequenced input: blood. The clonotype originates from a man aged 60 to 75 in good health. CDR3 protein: CASSLEHSQYNEQFF. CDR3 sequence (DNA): TGTGCCAGCAGCTTAGAGCACAGCCAATACAATGAGCAGTTCTTC. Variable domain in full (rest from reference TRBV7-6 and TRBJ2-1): GAGVSQSPRYKVTKRGQDVALRCDPISGHVSLYWYRQALGQGPEFLTYFNYEAQQDKSGLPNDRFSAERPEGSISTLTIQRTEQRDSAMYRCASSLEHSQYNEQFFGPGTRLTVL.